At least ten counts were recorded for the clone carrying this T cell receptor (beta chain). Its antigen is unknown. This specimen belongs to a study of regulatory T cells in long-lasting Graves disease. As for the study in general: The antithyroid drugs taken by newly diagnosed Graves' patients had been used for under 3 months. Study conclusions and caveats: TCR diversity in persistent Graves' patients was below that of newly diagnosed ones. With some 2,500 shared public clonotypes, persistent patients exceeded new patients, who shared approximately 880.

The time point denotes: newly diagnosed GD, antithyroid drugs for less than 3 months. RNA isolated from PBMCs was used to make the TCR library. Relying on iRepertoire HTBI primers and Arm-PCR of CDR3 regions, the team built TCR beta libraries. TCRdb independently ran MiXCR on the multiplex PCR reads; one entry per CDR3 protein. The sample records approximately 310,000 distinct CDR3 sequences, under 20% being singletons. The TCR comes from a female donor with Graves disease. The sequencing here drew on peripheral blood mononuclear cells (PBMCs), taken at new diagnosis, from a patient treated with antithyroid drugs.

The CDR3 DNA sequence: TGTGCCAGCAGCCCGGACCTAGCCCTCTACAATGAGCAGTTCTTC. It encodes CASSPDLALYNEQFF. The chain is built from TRBV9 and TRBJ2-1; D possibly corresponds to TRBD2 (5 bases). Germline CDR1 reads SGDLS; CDR2 reads YYNGEE. This CDR3 is 15 amino acids long. V lost 4 bases to trimming and J lost 3 bases, with 14 bases between them.